The rows below give T cell receptor beta chains drawn from one sample of a study of blood T cell repertoires in COVID-19. Libraries were prepared by immunoSEQ multiplex PCR; TCRdb keeps only in-frame clonotypes and omits some of them. The sample includes roughly 190,000 clones, roughly 87% of them seen just once. Sequences were obtained from PBMCs or T cells enriched from blood (not recorded which). The source of these receptors is a woman in her twenties or thirties who had recovered from COVID-19. Each CDR3 is given with its conserved first and last residue. A D gene is named only where the DNA matches it firmly. Rows give clone size only sometimes, using once, few, many, or a class for an expanded clone.

few	TRBJ1-2	TRBD1	TRBV5-4	TGTGCCAGCAGAACACAGGGGGCCCCTGGCTATGGCTACACCTTC	CASRTQGAPGYGYTF
once	TRBJ2-2	.	TRBV5-1	TGCGCCAGCAGCTCTGCAGGGGGGTTAACCGGGGAGCTGTTTTTT	CASSSAGGLTGELFF
.	TRBJ1-5	.	TRBV27	TGTGCCAGCAGTTTATCGTGGGACACCTTTCTAACGGGCAATCAGCCCCAGCATTTT	CASSLSWDTFLTGNQPQHF
once	TRBJ1-5	.	TRBV7-2	TGTGCCAGCAGCTTAGCCCCAGGGGATCAGCCCCAGCATTTT	CASSLAPGDQPQHF
.	TRBJ2-1	TRBD2	TRBV3-1/TRBV3-2	TGTGCCAGCAGCCAAGAAAGTCGGGGAGGGCCTAATGAGCAGTTCTTC	CASSQESRGGPNEQFF
.	TRBJ1-6	TRBD1	TRBV13	TGTGCCAGCAGCCCGTCGGGACAGGGTGTCTATTCACCCCTCCACTTT	CASSPSGQGVYSPLHF
.	TRBJ2-1	TRBD2	TRBV25-1	TGTGCCAGCAGTGGCGCGGGGGTAGGGGCTGAGCAGTTCTTC	CASSGAGVGAEQFF
few	TRBJ1-1	.	TRBV14	TGTGCCAGCAGCCCGGAATTGAGGACTGAAGCTTTCTTT	CASSPELRTEAFF
.	TRBJ1-1	.	TRBV11-2	TGTGCCAGCAGCTTAGAAGTTGGCTCCCCTAGAACAGCTTTCTTT	CASSLEVGSPRTAFF
.	TRBJ2-1	TRBD2	TRBV4-2	TGTGCCAGCAGCCAAGAAATACTAGCGGGAAACAATGAGCAGTTCTTC	CASSQEILAGNNEQFF